The 10 T cell receptor beta chains given below trace back to one sample, sequenced in a study of OX40 agonist ivuxolimab in advanced cancers. Profiling relied on immunoSEQ multiplex PCR, and the TCRdb table lists in-frame clones only, not all of them. In the table there are approximately 38,000 clones, around 87% of which are singletons. Sequencing used CD4+ or CD8+ T cells sorted from blood, obtained in a trial of the OX40 agonist ivuxolimab. The source of these receptors is an adult with an advanced solid tumor such as melanoma, head and neck, liver or kidney cancer.

The chain joins TRBV6-5 to TRBJ2-5; tentatively, D is TRBD1 or TRBD2 (5 bases each). Trimming cost V 7 bases and J 1 base, with 13 bases left between them. CDR1 is MNHEY, CDR2 SVGAGI, per germline. There are 14 residues in the CDR3. Here the CDR3 DNA reads TGTGCCAGCACCGCACAAGGGACCCAAGAGACCCAGTACTTC. It translates to CASTAQGTQETQYF.

CDR3 DNA: TGTGCCAGCAGCTTATCGGGGGCAAGGAACACCATATATTTT. Protein sequence: CASSLSGARNTIYF. This sequence joins TRBV7-9 and TRBJ1-3; D is perhaps TRBD1 (6 bases). Deletions cut 2 bases from V and 7 bases from J, with 12 bases between. Germline loops: CDR1 SEHNR, CDR2 FQNEAQ (reference sequence). The CDR3 loop spans 14 amino acids.

V is TRBV5-1 and J is TRBJ2-6; TRBD1 might be the D (6 bases). Germline V gives CDR1 SGHRS, CDR2 YFSETQ. This CDR3 is 16 amino acids long. The V end was cut by 9 bases, the J end by 3 bases, with 19 bases between. CDR3 amino acids: CATKGMGAGGANVLTF. CDR3 bases: TGCGCCACCAAAGGCATGGGGGCAGGTGGGGCCAACGTCCTGACTTTC.

CDR3: CASSPEYLGWSGNTIYF. In nucleotides, the CDR3 is TGTGCCAGCTCACCGGAGTATTTGGGGTGGTCTGGAAACACCATATATTTT. The genes are TRBV18 and TRBJ1-3; no clear D gene. Germline lookup yields CDR1 KGHSH and CDR2 LQKENI. This CDR3 spans 17 amino acids. Deletions cut 3 bases from V and 1 base from J, with 16 bases between.

The CDR3, as DNA: TGTGCCAGTAGCAGAACCGGACTAGCGGGTTTTAGCACAGATACGCAGTATTTT. Residues: CASSRTGLAGFSTDTQYF. V is TRBV19 and J is TRBJ2-3; 11 positions agree with TRBD2. Germline V gene data show CDR1 as LNHDA and CDR2 as SQIVND (reference sequence). The length of the CDR3 is 18 residues. Trimming cost V 6 bases and J 0 bases; bases outside gene matches: 11.

This clone was counted a single time. V is TRBV30 and J is TRBJ2-5; TRBD1 aligns across 12 bases. Germline V gene data show CDR1 as GTSNPN and CDR2 as SVGIG (reference sequence). The CDR3 is made up of 15 amino acids. Trimming at V came to 2 bases and at J to 3 bases, leaving 4 bases not matched to a gene. CDR3 sequence: CAWSPGTGGKETQYF. CDR3 nucleotide sequence: TGTGCCTGGAGTCCAGGGACAGGGGGCAAAGAGACCCAGTACTTC.

The chain has TRBV6-5 and TRBJ1-6; unclear D gene. With 0 bases removed from V and 12 bases from J, the gap between germline ends came to 9 bases. Per the germline V gene, CDR1 is MNHEY and CDR2 is SVGAGI. This CDR3 has 13 amino acids. CDR3 sequence (DNA): TGTGCCAGCAGTTACTCTCCGGATAGACCCCTCCACTTT. It is translated as CASSYSPDRPLHF.

The chain recombines TRBV14 with TRBJ2-5; 7 positions match TRBD2. Germline CDR1 SGHDN, CDR2 FVKESK. The CDR3 covers 16 residues. With V trimmed by 4 bases and J by 0 bases, 8 bases remained unmatched. The CDR3 spells CASSPAGRGYQETQYF. The CDR3 bases are TGTGCCAGCAGCCCAGCCGGGCGGGGGTACCAAGAGACCCAGTACTTC.

The J gene is TRBJ1-1, the V gene TRBV28; 9 bases agree with TRBD1. The CDR3 is 16 amino acids. Trimming cost V 6 bases and J 4 bases; bases outside gene matches: 12. Germline lookup yields CDR1 MDHEN and CDR2 SYDVKM. The CDR3 region has the DNA TGTGCCAGCAGACCACTTACAGGGGGCCGAATCACTGAAGCTTTCTTT. It translates to CASRPLTGGRITEAFF.

Regarding this clone: This same CDR3 is encoded by further DNA sequences in the sample. The chain carries TRBV7-8 and TRBJ1-2; D is perhaps TRBD1 (6 bases). Trimming removed 4 bases at V and 2 bases at J, with 11 bases between. Germline loops: CDR1 SGHVS, CDR2 FQNEAQ. The CDR3 loop spans 14 amino acids. Here the CDR3 reads CASSYGRGNYGYTF. As DNA, the CDR3 is TGTGCCAGCAGCTACGGCAGGGGCAACTATGGCTACACCTTC. The whole variable domain, remainder taken from reference TRBV7-8 and TRBJ1-2, is GAGVSQSPRYKVAKRGQDVALRCDPISGHVSLFWYQQALGQGPEFLTYFQNEAQLDKSGLPSDRFFAERPEGSVSTLKIQRTQQEDSAVYLCASSYGRGNYGYTFGSGTRLTVV.